One and the same sample provided the 22 T cell receptor beta chains below, sequenced in a study of T cells in Graves' hyperthyroidism and ophthalmopathy. TCR beta CDR3 regions were amplified from RNA transcripts. The TCR CDR3 was amplified in a first-round RT-PCR using the HTBI primer set. One entry per CDR3 protein results from TCRdb running MiXCR on the multiplex PCR reads. The table lists fewer than 200,000 distinct CDR3 sequences, approximately 17% of them singletons. Material for sequencing was blood. The receptors shown here come from a woman in her forties or fifties with Graves' hyperthyroidism.

This clonotype has a single count. The rearrangement links TRBV24-1 to TRBJ2-2; the D is unclear. V was shortened by 5 bases and J by 6 bases, with 3 bases between the two germline ends. From germline, CDR1 is KGHDR and CDR2 SFDVKD. The CDR3 is 11 residues long. CDR3 bases: TGTGCCACCAGTGTTTCCGGGGAGCTGTTTTTT. Translation: CATSVSGELFF.

This clonotype has just a few counts. V gene TRBV4-3 combines with J gene TRBJ1-1; the D is unclear. V was clipped by 0 bases and J by 4 bases, with 12 bases between them. The V gene's germline CDR1 is LGHNA and CDR2 YSLEER. The CDR3 contains 15 residues. CDR3 bases: TGCGCCAGCAGCCAAGATACGGGGAGGGTCACTGAAGCTTTCTTT. Translation: CASSQDTGRVTEAFF.

This clonotype was detected many times. This chain uses TRBV28 with TRBJ1-6, with D possibly being TRBD1 (5 bases). The CDR3 runs 17 residues. Between the trimmed V and J ends, which lost 3 bases and 2 bases, there was a span of 14 bases. Per the germline V gene, CDR1 is MDHEN and CDR2 is SYDVKM. CDR3 sequence (DNA): TGTGCCAGCAGTTTCCGGACACATTTAACCTATAATTCACCCCTCCACTTT. It translates to CASSFRTHLTYNSPLHF.

This clonotype has ten or more counts. The rearrangement uses TRBV6-1 and TRBJ1-4; unclear D gene. Germline lookup yields CDR1 MNHNS and CDR2 SASEGT. V dropped 2 bases and J dropped 0 bases, with 13 bases sitting between them. The CDR3 totals 17 residues. The CDR3 reads CASSELGSHATNEKLFF. CDR3 sequence (DNA): TGTGCCAGCAGTGAACTTGGTAGCCATGCAACTAATGAAAAACTGTTTTTT.

This clonotype was found many times. The rearrangement joins TRBV12-3 or TRBV12-4 to TRBJ2-3; unclear D gene. The CDR3 spans 13 residues. With 7 bases removed from V and 2 bases from J, the gap between germline ends came to 10 bases. CDR3 nucleotide sequence: TGTGCCAGCACCACCGCCCACACAGATACGCAGTATTTT. It codes for CASTTAHTDTQYF.

V gene TRBV20-1 combines with J gene TRBJ2-3; 8 bases line up with TRBD2. Germline CDR1 reads DFQATT; CDR2 reads SNEGSKA (reference sequence). V lost 5 bases and J lost 2; bases outside the gene matches: 6. The CDR3 consists of 14 residues. The CDR3 sequence is CSASRGAATDTQYF. The CDR3 region has the DNA TGCAGTGCTTCGCGGGGGGCGGCCACAGATACGCAGTATTTT.

The sample holds a few counts of this clonotype. V usage is TRBV9 and J usage is TRBJ2-3; the D is unclear. This CDR3 comprises 13 residues. Germline lookup yields CDR1 SGDLS and CDR2 YYNGEE. V lost 0 bases and J 5 bases, leaving 7 bases between the germline ends. The CDR3: CASSVVVGDTQYF. Written as DNA, the CDR3 is TGTGCCAGCAGCGTAGTAGTCGGAGATACGCAGTATTTT.

The sample holds many counts of this clonotype. V usage is TRBV6-2 or TRBV6-3 and J usage is TRBJ2-7; tentative D call: TRBD1 (6 bases). Trimming cost V 8 bases and J 4 bases, with 18 bases left between them. Germline V gene data show CDR1 as MNHEY and CDR2 as SVGEGT. This CDR3 region has 14 residues. The CDR3 DNA reads as TGTGCCAGCGCAATAGAGAGGGGGATTTACGAGCAGTACTTC. Translating it yields CASAIERGIYEQYF.

In its sample, this clonotype was seen many times. The chain links TRBV19 to TRBJ2-3, with unresolved D. V was pared by 1 base and J by 2 bases, with 7 bases between. Germline V lookup: CDR1 LNHDA, CDR2 SQIVND (reference sequence). This CDR3 comprises 14 residues. CDR3 sequence (DNA): TGTGCCAGTAGTATAGTCCCTATCACAGATACGCAGTATTTT. Amino acids: CASSIVPITDTQYF.

This clonotype has ten or more counts. V gene TRBV27 combines with J gene TRBJ2-5; 7 bases map to TRBD2. Germline V gene lookup returns CDR1 MNHEY and CDR2 SMNVEV (reference sequence). The CDR3 loop spans 15 amino acids. J gave up 1 base and V 0 bases, and 2 bases lay outside the gene matches. CDR3 sequence: CASSLSLAVQETQYF. CDR3 coding DNA: TGTGCCAGCAGTTTATCCCTAGCGGTCCAAGAGACCCAGTACTTC.

This clonotype was detected ten times or more. The rearrangement uses TRBV6-2 or TRBV6-3 and TRBJ1-5; a weak D match, TRBD1 (6 bases). CDR1 and CDR2 from the germline V gene are MNHEY and SVGEGT. CDR3 size: 13 residues. V was trimmed by 7 bases and J by 6 bases, leaving 13 bases between them. The CDR3 reads CASIQGSGQPQHF. CDR3 bases: TGTGCCAGCATTCAGGGGTCCGGTCAGCCCCAGCATTTT.

The table lists this clonotype with a few counts. This may arise from a read error, as a much more abundant clone is one base away. This chain connects TRBV9 to TRBJ1-1, with TRBD1 as a possible D gene (5 bases). The germline CDR1 and CDR2 sequences are SGDLS and YYNGEE. The CDR3 has 15 amino acids. V was cut by 7 bases and J by 0 bases, with 16 bases left in between. Here the CDR3 DNA reads TGTGCCAGCGGCTTAGGGACTCTTTTGAACACTGAAGCTTTCTTT. This sequence encodes CASGLGTLLNTEAFF.

The rearrangement joins TRBV7-3 to TRBJ2-3; 7 nucleotides line up with TRBD1. Germline CDR1 is SGHTA and CDR2 is FQGTGA. With 3 bases clipped from V and 1 base from J, the junction kept 13 bases outside the gene matches. The CDR3 sequence is 18 residues long. In DNA, the CDR3 is TGTGCCAGCAGCTTTGGCGCGAGGGGGCGCGAAGGCACAGATACGCAGTATTTT. This translates into CASSFGARGREGTDTQYF.

This clonotype showed up many times. The V gene is TRBV6-1, the J gene TRBJ2-5, with D perhaps being TRBD1 or TRBD2 (5 bases each). V was shortened by 6 bases and J by 5 bases, with 10 bases between the two germline ends. The CDR3 runs to 12 residues. Germline V lookup: CDR1 MNHNS, CDR2 SASEGT. The CDR3 DNA sequence: TGTGCCAGCAGCTACAGGAGGGAGACCCAGTACTTC. This encodes CASSYRRETQYF.

This clonotype has at least ten counts. The CDR3 sequence: CSARAKSLNEQFF. The DNA of the CDR3 is TGCAGTGCTAGAGCAAAATCCCTGAATGAGCAGTTCTTC. This chain connects TRBV20-1 to TRBJ2-1; D is undetermined. V lost 1 base, J lost 7 bases, and 11 bases lay in between. CDR1 DFQATT and CDR2 SNEGSKA come from the germline V gene (reference sequence). This CDR3 is built from 13 residues.

This clonotype was detected many times. The CDR3 protein is CASSQESFYTEAFF. The CDR3, as DNA: TGCGCCAGCAGCCAAGAGTCTTTTTACACTGAAGCTTTCTTT. The rearrangement links TRBV4-3 to TRBJ1-1; no firm D call. CDR3 length equals 14 residues. Looked up from germline, CDR1 is LGHNA and CDR2 is YSLEER. V was shortened by 0 bases and J by 3 bases, with 8 bases between the two germline ends.

This clonotype was detected many times. The chain links TRBV7-2 to TRBJ2-3; a possible D gene is TRBD1 (5 bases). The CDR3 runs to 14 residues. Germline CDR1 SGHTA, CDR2 FQGNSA. V shed 1 base and J shed 2 bases, with 7 bases lying between them. CDR3 nucleotide sequence: TGTGCCAGCAGCTTAGACAGGTCCACAGATACGCAGTATTTT. Translating it yields CASSLDRSTDTQYF.

The genes are TRBV6-1 and TRBJ1-6; D not certain. There are 12 residues in the CDR3. CDR1 MNHNS and CDR2 SASEGT come from the germline V gene. Trimming left V 7 bases short and J 9 bases short, with 10 bases between. The CDR3 sequence is CASTAFGSPLHF. As DNA, the CDR3 is TGTGCCAGCACCGCATTCGGTTCACCCCTCCACTTT.

This clonotype was seen many times. The genes are TRBV7-2 and TRBJ2-1; D uncertain. The germline V gene has CDR1 SGHTA and CDR2 FQGNSA. The CDR3 consists of 15 residues. Trimming took off 5 bases at V and 4 bases at J, with 15 bases between the two ends. CDR3: CASSRPLGPYNEQFF. CDR3 sequence (DNA): TGTGCCAGCAGCCGGCCCCTAGGGCCATACAATGAGCAGTTCTTC.

V gene TRBV19 combines with J gene TRBJ1-1; possible D gene TRBD1, 5 bases. CDR1 is LNHDA and CDR2 is SQIVND in the germline V gene (reference sequence). The length of the CDR3 is 14 residues. V was pared by 5 bases and J by 0 bases, with 10 bases between. The CDR3 DNA reads TGTGCCAGTAGTTCGAGACAGATGAACACTGAAGCTTTCTTT. Its protein product is CASSSRQMNTEAFF. Complete variable domain (other parts from reference TRBV19 and TRBJ1-1): DGGITQSPKYLFRKEGQNVTLSCEQNLNHDAMYWYRQDPGQGLRLIYYSQIVNDFQKGDIAEGYSVSREKKESFPLTVTSAQKNPTAFYLCASSSRQMNTEAFFGQGTRLTVV.

Note on this clonotype: The junction shows a germline mismatch at one end, possibly a read error. This chain uses TRBV11-2 with TRBJ2-1, with 14 bases lining up with TRBD2. Germline V gives CDR1 SGHAT, CDR2 FQNNGV. This CDR3 is built from 19 residues. The CDR3 reads CASTTIPGLAGVGDKEQFF. CDR3 sequence (DNA): TGTGCCAGCACCACCATCCCGGGACTAGCGGGAGTAGGAGACAAAGAGCAGTTCTTC.

This clonotype showed up many times. The chain links TRBV20-1 to TRBJ1-5, with D possibly matching TRBD1 (6 bases). Trimming removed 1 base at V and 6 bases at J, with 19 bases between. This CDR3 spans 16 amino acids. CDR1 is DFQATT, CDR2 SNEGSKA, per germline (reference sequence). The CDR3 region has the DNA TGCAGTGCTAGAGTGGGGGGCGCAATCGAAGGTCAGCCCCAGCATTTT. The encoded protein is CSARVGGAIEGQPQHF.